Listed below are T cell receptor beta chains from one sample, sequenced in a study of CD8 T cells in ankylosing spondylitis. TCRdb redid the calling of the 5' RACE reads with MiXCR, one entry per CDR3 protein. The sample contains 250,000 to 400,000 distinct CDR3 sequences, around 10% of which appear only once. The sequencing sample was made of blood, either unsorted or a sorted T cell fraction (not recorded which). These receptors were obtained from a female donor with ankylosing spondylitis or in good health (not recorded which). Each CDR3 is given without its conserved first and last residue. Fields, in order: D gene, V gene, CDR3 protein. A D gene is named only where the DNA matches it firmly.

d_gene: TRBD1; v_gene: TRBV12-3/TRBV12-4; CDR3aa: ASSFLGDRGFNQPQH
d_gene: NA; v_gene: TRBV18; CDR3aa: ASSRERNTQY
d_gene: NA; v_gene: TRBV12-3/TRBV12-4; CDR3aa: ASSPLGAGAQETQY
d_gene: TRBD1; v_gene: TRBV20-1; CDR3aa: SAKDREGYGYT
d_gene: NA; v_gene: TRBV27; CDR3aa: ASSPSDWTHEQY
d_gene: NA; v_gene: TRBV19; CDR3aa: ASSIPGQYEQY
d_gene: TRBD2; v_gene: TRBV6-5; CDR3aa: VSSYSAGGTYEQY
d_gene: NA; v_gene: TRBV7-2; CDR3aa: ASSRSGTLNQPQH
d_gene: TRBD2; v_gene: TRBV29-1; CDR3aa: SGVRGGGKNIQY
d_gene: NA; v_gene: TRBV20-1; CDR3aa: SASQVAGNTEAF
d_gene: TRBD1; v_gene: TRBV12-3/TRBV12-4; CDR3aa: ASSDGTGRNIQY
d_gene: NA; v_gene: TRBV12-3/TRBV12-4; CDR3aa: ASIKSLNTEAF
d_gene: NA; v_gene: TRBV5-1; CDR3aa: ASSFAAQSSYEQY
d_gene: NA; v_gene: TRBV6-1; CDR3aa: ASLLSHSGANVLT
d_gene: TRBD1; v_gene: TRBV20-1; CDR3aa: SARPGQAHQPQH
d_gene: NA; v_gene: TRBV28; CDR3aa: ASSFGGFTLIMNTEAF
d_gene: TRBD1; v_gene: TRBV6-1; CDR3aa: ASSLTGGNYNEQF
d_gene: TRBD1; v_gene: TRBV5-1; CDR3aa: ASPDRGGEKLF